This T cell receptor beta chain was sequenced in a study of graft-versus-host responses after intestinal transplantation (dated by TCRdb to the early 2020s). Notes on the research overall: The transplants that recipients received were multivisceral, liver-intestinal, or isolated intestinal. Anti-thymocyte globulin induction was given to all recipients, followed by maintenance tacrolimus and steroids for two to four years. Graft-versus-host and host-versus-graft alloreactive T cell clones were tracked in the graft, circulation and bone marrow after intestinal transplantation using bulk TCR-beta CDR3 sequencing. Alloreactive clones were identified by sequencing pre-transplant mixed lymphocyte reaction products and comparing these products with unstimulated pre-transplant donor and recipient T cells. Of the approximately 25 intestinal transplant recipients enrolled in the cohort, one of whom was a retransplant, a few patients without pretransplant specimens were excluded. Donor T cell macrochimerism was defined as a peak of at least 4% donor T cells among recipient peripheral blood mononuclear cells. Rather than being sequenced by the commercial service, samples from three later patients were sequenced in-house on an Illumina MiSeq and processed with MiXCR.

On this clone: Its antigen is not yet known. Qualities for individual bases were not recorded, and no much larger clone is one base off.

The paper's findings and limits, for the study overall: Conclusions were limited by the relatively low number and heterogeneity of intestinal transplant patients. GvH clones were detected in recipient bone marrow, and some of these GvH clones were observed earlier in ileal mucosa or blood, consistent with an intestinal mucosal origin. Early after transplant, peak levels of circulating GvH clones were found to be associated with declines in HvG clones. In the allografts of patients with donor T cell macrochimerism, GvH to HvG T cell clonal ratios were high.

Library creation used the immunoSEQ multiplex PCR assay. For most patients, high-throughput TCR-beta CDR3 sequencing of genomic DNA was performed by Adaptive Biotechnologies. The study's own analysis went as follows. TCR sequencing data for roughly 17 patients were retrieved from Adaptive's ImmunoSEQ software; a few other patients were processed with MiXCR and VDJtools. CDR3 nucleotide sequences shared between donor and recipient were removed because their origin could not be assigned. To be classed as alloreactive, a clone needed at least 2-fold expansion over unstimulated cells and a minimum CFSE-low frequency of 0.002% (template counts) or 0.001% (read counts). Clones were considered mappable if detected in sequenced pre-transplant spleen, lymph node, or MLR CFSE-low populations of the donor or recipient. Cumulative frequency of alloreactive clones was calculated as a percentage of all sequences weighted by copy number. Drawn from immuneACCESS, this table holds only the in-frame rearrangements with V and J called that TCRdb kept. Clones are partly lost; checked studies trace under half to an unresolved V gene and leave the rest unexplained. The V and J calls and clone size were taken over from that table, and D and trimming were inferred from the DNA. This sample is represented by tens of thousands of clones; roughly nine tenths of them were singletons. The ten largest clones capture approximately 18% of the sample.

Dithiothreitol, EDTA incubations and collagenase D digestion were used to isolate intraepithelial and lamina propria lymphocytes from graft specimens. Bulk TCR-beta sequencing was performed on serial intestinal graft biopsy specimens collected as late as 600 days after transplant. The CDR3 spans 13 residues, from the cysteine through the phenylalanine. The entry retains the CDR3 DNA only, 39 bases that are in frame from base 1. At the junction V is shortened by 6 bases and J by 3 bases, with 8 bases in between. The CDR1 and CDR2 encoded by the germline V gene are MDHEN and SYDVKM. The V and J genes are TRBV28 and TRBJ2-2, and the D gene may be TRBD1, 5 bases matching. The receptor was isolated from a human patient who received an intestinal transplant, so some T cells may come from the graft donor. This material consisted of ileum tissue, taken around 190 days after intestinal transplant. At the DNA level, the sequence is TGTGCCAGCAGAGGGGCCGACACCGGGGAGCTGTTTTTT. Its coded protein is CASRGADTGELFF.